This T cell receptor (beta chain) was sequenced for a study of blood T cell repertoires in COVID-19. Method: immunoSEQ multiplex PCR; TCRdb's copy keeps in-frame clones and lacks some. This table has about 320,000 clones, roughly 85% appearing once. The germline V gene encodes CDR1 MNHEY and CDR2 SMNVEV (reference sequence). With V trimmed by 6 bases and J by 0 bases, 1 base remained unmatched. The CDR3 has 14 amino acids. Input material: peripheral blood. The receptor was isolated from a human donor in a cohort sampled during active COVID-19. V is TRBV27 and J is TRBJ2-3, with 9 bases lining up with TRBD1. The CDR3 protein is CASRQGASTDTQYF. Written as DNA, the CDR3 is TGTGCCAGCAGACAGGGGGCGAGCACAGATACGCAGTATTTT.